This T cell receptor (beta chain) was sequenced during a study of beta chain features in type 1 diabetes. CDR3 size: 15 residues. Germline V CDR1 and CDR2: MDHEN, SYDVKM. V was clipped by 2 bases and J by 2 bases, with 12 bases between them. The whole isolated RNA underwent reverse transcription, so sequencing captured expressed TCRB transcripts. TCRdb's table, derived via immunoSEQ multiplex PCR, lists solely in-frame clones and lacks some. The repertoire holds around 180,000 clones, with more than 10% as singletons. The rearrangement uses TRBV28 and TRBJ2-5, with D possibly matching TRBD2 (6 bases). Sequencing was performed on central memory CD4+ T cells from blood. The sequence was collected from a woman in her late teens or twenties in good health. Written as DNA, the CDR3 is TGTGCCAGCAGTTTAGGAGGGTCGGGGCAAGAGACCCAGTACTTC. As protein: CASSLGGSGQETQYF. The variable domain in full, with the rest retrieved from reference TRBV28 and TRBJ2-5, is DVKVTQSSRYLVKRTGEKVFLECVQDMDHENMFWYRQDPGLGLRLIYFSYDVKMKEKGDIPEGYSVSREKKERFSLILESASTNQTSMYLCASSLGGSGQETQYFGPGTRLLVL.